The subject of this entry is one T cell receptor beta chain. The antigen remains undetermined. TCRdb reprocessed the 5' RACE reads and stores each CDR3 protein as one record, lacking DNA. The repertoire shows about 300,000 distinct CDR3 sequences; the top ten hold more than 4.5%. The data were obtained in a study of monozygotic twins with inflammatory bowel disease. Findings and caveats of the study: IBD patients had lower TCRbeta diversity (inverse Simpson) than healthy co-twins.

Collection of a roughly 2.3 ml blood sample took place per donor. Total RNA was isolated from whole blood without T cell sorting. This TCR was recovered from a human donor with ulcerative colitis or Crohn's disease, or a healthy co-twin of an affected twin (not recorded which). Material: blood.

CDR3 loop: CASSESDRTGTEAFF. The V call is TRBV4-3, the J call TRBJ1-1; the TCRdb call, TRBD1, lacks DNA for checking. This CDR3 has 15 amino acids. The germline V gene encodes CDR1 LGHNA and CDR2 YSLEER.